Given below is one T cell receptor beta chain in context. Its antigen is as yet unknown. Measured with immunoSEQ multiplex PCR; TCRdb has only the in-frame clones, and not every one. The data show about 53,000 clones, around 88% seen once. The record originates from a study of PD-L1 blockade in urothelial cancer. For the study at large: Anywhere from 0 to 3 prior chemotherapy regimens had been received by patients. Blood was analyzed 3 weeks (second dose) and 6 weeks after treatment start. Median T cell yield per blood sample was over 140,000 cells. General study findings and limits: Sub-median blood TCR clonality before treatment predicted longer survival.

CDR3 length: 18 residues. This sample's time point: pretreatment peripheral blood. This sequence originates from an older woman with urothelial cancer. The source was PBMCs, collected around atezolizumab (anti-PD-L1) treatment. V gene TRBV12-2 combines with J gene TRBJ2-6; the tabulated D call, TRBD1, remains unverified against the DNA. TRBV12-2 constitutes a pseudogene. The CDR3 spells CASRYAFSTQSRANVLTF. The DNA for the CDR3 is TGTGCAAGTCGCTATGCTTTCTCCACACAAAGTCGGGCCAACGTCCTGACTTTC.